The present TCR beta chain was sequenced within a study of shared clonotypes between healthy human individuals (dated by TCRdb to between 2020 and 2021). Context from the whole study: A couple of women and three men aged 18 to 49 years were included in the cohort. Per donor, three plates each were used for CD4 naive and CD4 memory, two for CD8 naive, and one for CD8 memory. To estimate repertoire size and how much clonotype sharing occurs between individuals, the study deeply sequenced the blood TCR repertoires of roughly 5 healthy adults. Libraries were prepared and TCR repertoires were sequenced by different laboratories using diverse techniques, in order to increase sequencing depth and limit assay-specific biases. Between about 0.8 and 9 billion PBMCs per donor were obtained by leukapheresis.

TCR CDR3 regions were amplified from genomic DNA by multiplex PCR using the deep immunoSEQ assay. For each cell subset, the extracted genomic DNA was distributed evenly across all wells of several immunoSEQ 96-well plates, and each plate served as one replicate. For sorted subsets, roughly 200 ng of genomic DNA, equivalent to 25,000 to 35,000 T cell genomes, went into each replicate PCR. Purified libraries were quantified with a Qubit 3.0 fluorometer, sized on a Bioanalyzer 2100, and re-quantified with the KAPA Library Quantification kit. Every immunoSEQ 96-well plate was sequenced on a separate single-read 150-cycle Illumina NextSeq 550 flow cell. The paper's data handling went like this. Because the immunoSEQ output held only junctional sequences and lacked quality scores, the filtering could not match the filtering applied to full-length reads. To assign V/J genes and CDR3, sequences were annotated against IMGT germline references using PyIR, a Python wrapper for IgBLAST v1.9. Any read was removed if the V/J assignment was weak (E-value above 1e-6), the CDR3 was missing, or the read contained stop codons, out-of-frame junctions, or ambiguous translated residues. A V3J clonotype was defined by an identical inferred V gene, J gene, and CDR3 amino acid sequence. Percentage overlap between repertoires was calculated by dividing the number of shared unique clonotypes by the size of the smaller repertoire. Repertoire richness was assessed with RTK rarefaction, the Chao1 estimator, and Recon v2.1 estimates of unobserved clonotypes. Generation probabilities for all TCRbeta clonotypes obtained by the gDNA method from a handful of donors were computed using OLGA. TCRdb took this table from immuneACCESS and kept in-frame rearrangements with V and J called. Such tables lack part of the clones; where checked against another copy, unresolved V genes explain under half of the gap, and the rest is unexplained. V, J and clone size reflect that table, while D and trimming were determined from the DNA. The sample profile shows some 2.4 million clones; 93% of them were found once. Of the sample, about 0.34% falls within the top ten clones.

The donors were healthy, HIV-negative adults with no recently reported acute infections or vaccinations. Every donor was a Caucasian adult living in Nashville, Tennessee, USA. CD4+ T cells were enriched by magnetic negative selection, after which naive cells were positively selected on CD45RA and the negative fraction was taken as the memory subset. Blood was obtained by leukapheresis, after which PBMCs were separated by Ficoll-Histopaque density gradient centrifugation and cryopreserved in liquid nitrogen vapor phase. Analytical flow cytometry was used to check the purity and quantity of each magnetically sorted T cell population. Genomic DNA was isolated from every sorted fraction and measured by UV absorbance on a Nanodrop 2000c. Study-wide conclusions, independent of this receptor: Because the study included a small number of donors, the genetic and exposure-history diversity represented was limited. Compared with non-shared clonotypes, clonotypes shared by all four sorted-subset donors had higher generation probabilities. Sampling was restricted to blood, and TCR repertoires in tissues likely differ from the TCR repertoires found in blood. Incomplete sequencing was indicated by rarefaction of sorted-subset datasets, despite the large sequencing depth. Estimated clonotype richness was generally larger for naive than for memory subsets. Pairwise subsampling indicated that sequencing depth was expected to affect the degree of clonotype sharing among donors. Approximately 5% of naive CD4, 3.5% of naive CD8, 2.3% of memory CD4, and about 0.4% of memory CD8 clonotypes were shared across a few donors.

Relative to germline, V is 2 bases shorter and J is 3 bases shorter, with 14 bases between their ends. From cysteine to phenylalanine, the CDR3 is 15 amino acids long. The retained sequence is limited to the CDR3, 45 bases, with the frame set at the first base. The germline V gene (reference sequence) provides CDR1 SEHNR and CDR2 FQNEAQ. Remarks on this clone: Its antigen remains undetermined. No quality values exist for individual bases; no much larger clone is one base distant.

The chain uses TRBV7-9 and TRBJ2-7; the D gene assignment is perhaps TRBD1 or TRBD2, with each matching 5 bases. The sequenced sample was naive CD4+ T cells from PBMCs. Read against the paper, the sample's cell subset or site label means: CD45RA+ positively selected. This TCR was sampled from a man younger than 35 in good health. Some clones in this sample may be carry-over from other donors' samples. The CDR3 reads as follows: CASSLRRGTGYEQYF. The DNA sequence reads TGTGCCAGCAGCTTAAGACGAGGGACCGGCTACGAGCAGTACTTC.